Detailed here is one T cell receptor beta chain. There are 15 residues in the CDR3. V lost 4 bases, J lost 0 bases, and 11 bases lay in between. Germline V gene lookup returns CDR1 MGHRA and CDR2 YSYEKL. TCRdb's table, derived via immunoSEQ multiplex PCR, lists solely in-frame clones and lacks some. The table shows under 300,000 clones, with 70% occurring only once. This sample was taken from a study of cytotoxic CD8 clonotypes in ibrutinib-treated CLL. Study as a whole: Across the patients, about a dozen were relapsed/refractory, around 16 treatment-naive and 17 to 18 IGHV unmutated.

The sequence was obtained from a human donor with chronic lymphocytic leukemia. The rearrangement joins TRBV4-1 to TRBJ2-3, with D possibly matching TRBD2 (6 bases). The sample in question was PBMCs, obtained after 24 months of ibrutinib treatment. For the CDR3, the DNA is TGCGCCAGCAGCCGGGGGGAGATAAGCACAGATACGCAGTATTTT. This sequence encodes CASSRGEISTDTQYF.